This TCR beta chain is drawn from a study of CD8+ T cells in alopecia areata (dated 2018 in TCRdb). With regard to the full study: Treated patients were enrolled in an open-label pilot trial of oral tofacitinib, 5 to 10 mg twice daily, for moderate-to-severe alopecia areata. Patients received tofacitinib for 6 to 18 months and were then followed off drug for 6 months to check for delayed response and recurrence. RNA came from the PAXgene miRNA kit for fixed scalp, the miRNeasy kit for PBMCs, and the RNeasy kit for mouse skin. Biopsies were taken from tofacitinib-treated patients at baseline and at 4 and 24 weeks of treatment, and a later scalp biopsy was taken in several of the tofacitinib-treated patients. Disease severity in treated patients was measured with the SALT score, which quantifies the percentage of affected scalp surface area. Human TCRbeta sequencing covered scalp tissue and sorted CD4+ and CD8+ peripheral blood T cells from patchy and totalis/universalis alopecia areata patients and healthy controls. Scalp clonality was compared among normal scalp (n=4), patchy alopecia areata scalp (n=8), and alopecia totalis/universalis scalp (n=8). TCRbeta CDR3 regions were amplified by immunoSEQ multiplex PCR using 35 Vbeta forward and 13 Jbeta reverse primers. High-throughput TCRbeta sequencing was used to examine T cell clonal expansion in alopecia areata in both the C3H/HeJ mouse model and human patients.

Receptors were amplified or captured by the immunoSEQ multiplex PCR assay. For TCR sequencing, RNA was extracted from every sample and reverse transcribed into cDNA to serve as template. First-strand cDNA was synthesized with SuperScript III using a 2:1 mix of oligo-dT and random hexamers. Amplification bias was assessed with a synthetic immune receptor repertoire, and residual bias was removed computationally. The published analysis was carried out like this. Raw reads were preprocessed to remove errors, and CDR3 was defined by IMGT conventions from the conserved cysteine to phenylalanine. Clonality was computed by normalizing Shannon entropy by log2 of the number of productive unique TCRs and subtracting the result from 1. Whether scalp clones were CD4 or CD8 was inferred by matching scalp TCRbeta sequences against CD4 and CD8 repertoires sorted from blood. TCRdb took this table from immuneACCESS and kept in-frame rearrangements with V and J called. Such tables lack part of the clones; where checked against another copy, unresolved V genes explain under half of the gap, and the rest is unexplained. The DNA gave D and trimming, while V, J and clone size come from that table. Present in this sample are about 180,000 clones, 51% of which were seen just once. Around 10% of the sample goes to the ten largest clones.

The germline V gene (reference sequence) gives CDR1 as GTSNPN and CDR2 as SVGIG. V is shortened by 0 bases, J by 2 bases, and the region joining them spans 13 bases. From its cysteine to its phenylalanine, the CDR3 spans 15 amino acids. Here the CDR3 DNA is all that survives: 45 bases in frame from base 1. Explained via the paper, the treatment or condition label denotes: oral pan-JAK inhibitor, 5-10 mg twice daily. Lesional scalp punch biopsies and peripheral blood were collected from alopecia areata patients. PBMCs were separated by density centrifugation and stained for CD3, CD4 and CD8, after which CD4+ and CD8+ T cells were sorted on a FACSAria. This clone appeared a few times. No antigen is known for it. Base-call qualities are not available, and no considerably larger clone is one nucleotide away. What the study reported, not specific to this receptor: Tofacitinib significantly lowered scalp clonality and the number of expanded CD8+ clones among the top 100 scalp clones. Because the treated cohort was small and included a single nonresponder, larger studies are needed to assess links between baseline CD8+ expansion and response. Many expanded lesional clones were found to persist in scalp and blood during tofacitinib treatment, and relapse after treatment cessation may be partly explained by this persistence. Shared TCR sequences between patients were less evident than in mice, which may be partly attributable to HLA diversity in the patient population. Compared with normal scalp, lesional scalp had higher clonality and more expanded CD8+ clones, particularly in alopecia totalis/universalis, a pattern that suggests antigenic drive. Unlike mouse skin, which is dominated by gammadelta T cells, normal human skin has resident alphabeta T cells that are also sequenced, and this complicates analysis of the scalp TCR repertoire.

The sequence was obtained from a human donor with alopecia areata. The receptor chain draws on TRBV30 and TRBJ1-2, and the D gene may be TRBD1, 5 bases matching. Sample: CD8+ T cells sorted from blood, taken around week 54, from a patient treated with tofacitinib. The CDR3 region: CAWSVGEGPNYGYTF. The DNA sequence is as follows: TGTGCCTGGAGTGTCGGGGAGGGACCAAACTATGGCTACACCTTC.